This TCR beta chain was recorded in a study of blood T cell repertoires in COVID-19. Germline lookup yields CDR1 LNHNV and CDR2 YYDKDF (reference sequence). This CDR3 is 16 amino acids long. Trimming took 0 bases from V and 0 from J, leaving 9 bases between them. Sequencing used immunoSEQ multiplex PCR; TCRdb keeps in-frame clones, though not all of them. The sample lists about 380,000 clones, 88% seen once, with less than 1.5% in the top ten. This clone was counted a few times. This clonotype was sampled from a woman between 18 and 29 years old who had recovered from COVID-19. The material sequenced was PBMCs or T cells enriched from blood (not recorded which). The rearrangement uses TRBV15 and TRBJ1-5; D gene unclear. Here the CDR3 DNA reads TGTGCCACCAGCAGAGAGACACCGGATAGCAATCAGCCCCAGCATTTT. It translates to CATSRETPDSNQPQHF.